These 27 T cell receptor beta chains were all obtained from the same sample, sequenced in a study of immune heterogeneity within non-small cell lung tumors (dated by TCRdb to about 2018). Sequenced on a HiSeq X Ten. The TCR beta CDR3 region was amplified with a multiplex PCR system whose first round ran for about 9 cycles using 32 V-gene forward primers and 13 J-gene reverse primers. Using fastp trimming at Q25 and MiXCR clonotype assembly, TCRdb reanalyzed the public sequencing data and kept in-frame beta chains. Each entry merges the rows of one CDR3 protein and shows their most common DNA and genes. The sample table records about 22,000 distinct CDR3 sequences; 27% of these occur just once. Together, the top ten hold around 3.8% of the sample. The TCR template was genomic DNA extracted from bulk tumor tissue, and approximately 630 ng of gDNA was amplified for each sample. During surgery, multiple biopsies were taken from each primary tumor, with sampling sites spaced as far apart as possible within the tumor mass. The study cohort was described as untreated and was composed of newly diagnosed NSCLC cases undergoing curative surgery.

The sample taken for sequencing was lung tumor tissue. The receptors originated from a man aged 40-50 years with non-small cell lung cancer.

V is TRBV18 and J is TRBJ2-7; a possible D gene is TRBD1 (5 bases). Trimming took 1 base from V and 5 from J, leaving 15 bases between them. CDR1 is KGHSH and CDR2 is LQKENI in the germline V gene. CDR3 length: 15 amino acids. The CDR3 loop reads CASSPLSQGVDEQYF. The CDR3 nucleotides are TGTGCCAGCTCACCACTCTCGCAGGGCGTGGACGAGCAGTACTTC.

This clonotype is medium-sized (0.01 to 0.1%). The chain uses TRBV11-2 and TRBJ2-6; D gene uncertain. Trimming stripped 2 bases from V and 0 bases from J, with 11 bases between. Per germline, CDR1 SGHAT and CDR2 FQNNGV. The CDR3 length is 17 residues. The CDR3 DNA follows: TGTGCCAGCAGCTTACGGGCCACCGACTCTGGGGCCAACGTCCTGACTTTC. Translation gives CASSLRATDSGANVLTF.

Worth noting for this clonotype: This clone may be a read error of a much larger clone one base away. The rearrangement uses TRBV6-9 and TRBJ2-5; D remains ambiguous. The CDR3 runs 12 residues. V lost 3 bases and J 10 bases, leaving 12 bases between the germline ends. Germline V lookup: CDR1 MNHGY, CDR2 SVAAGI. The CDR3 DNA sequence: TGTGCCAGCAGTTACTCGAAAGGGAACCAGTACTTC. It is translated as CASSYSKGNQYF.

In this sample, this clonotype is medium-sized. This chain connects TRBV12-3 or TRBV12-4 to TRBJ2-7; 14 bases agree with TRBD2. After removal of 5 bases from V and 2 bases from J, the junction contained 8 bases not matched to a gene. This CDR3 region has 17 residues. The CDR3 is CASSKGLAGALTYEQYF. The CDR3, as DNA: TGTGCCAGCAGTAAGGGACTAGCGGGAGCCCTTACCTACGAGCAGTACTTC.

In the case of this clonotype: A much larger clone is a single base away; this may be a read error. This chain joins TRBV11-2 and TRBJ2-7; 11 bases fit TRBD2. The V gene's germline CDR1 is SGHAT and CDR2 FQNNGV. There are 13 residues in the CDR3. The CDR3 loop is CASSWTSGYEKYF. DNA for the CDR3: TGTGCCAGCAGCTGGACTAGCGGGTACGAGAAGTACTTC.

This rearrangement joins TRBV7-3 to TRBJ2-6; 9 bases map to TRBD1. The CDR3 has 17 amino acids. Per the germline V gene, CDR1 is SGHTA and CDR2 is FQGTGA. Trimming removed 5 bases from V and 3 bases from J; junction bases left unmatched: 8. CDR3 region: CASSASGTGFGANVLTF. The CDR3 DNA follows: TGTGCCAGCAGCGCGTCCGGGACAGGGTTTGGGGCCAACGTCCTGACTTTC. Together with reference TRBV7-3 and TRBJ2-6, the CDR3 gives the full variable domain: GAGVSQTPSNKVTEKGKYVELRCDPISGHTALYWYRQSLGQGPEFLIYFQGTGAADDSGLPNDRFFAVRPEGSVSTLKIQRTERGDSAVYLCASSASGTGFGANVLTFGAGSRLTVL.

This clonotype appeared many times. V usage is TRBV24-1 and J usage is TRBJ2-1; 9 bases align to TRBD1. This CDR3 is built from 16 residues. Germline V CDR1 and CDR2: KGHDR, SFDVKD. V was clipped by 4 bases and J by 1 base; unmatched bases: 4. In DNA form, the CDR3 reads TGTGCCACCAGTGACCCCGGACAGGGGTCCTACAATGAGCAGTTCTTC. This sequence encodes CATSDPGQGSYNEQFF.

The chain carries TRBV6-1 and TRBJ1-1; D may be TRBD1 (6 bases). CDR1 and CDR2 from the germline V gene are MNHNS and SASEGT. This CDR3 has 17 amino acids. The V gene lost 5 bases and the J gene lost 4 bases, with 23 bases spanning the gap. CDR3 loop: CASSSWGGLSLGTEAFF. CDR3 sequence (DNA): TGTGCCAGCAGTTCCTGGGGGGGGCTGAGTCTTGGCACTGAAGCTTTCTTT.

This clonotype is labeled as medium-sized. The rearrangement joins TRBV12-3 or TRBV12-4 to TRBJ2-7; 10 nucleotides line up with TRBD2. With V trimmed by 3 bases and J by 6 bases, 5 bases remained unmatched. The CDR3 sequence is 14 residues long. The CDR3 protein is CASSFSGRFPEQYF. As DNA, the CDR3 is TGTGCCAGCAGTTTTAGCGGGAGGTTCCCCGAGCAGTACTTC.

This chain links TRBV19 with TRBJ1-1; D remains ambiguous. The CDR3 consists of 13 residues. Trimming removed 9 bases from V and 2 bases from J, with 13 bases in between. CDR1 and CDR2 from the germline V gene are LNHDA and SQIVND (reference sequence). The chain's CDR3 is CASQGLLNTEAFF. CDR3 coding DNA: TGTGCCAGCCAAGGCCTCTTAAACACTGAAGCTTTCTTT.

This clonotype was counted a few times. This sequence joins TRBV29-1 and TRBJ2-5; 8 bases are a match to TRBD1. V shed 0 bases and J 2 bases; nucleotides not matched to a gene: 11. The germline CDR1 and CDR2 sequences are SQVTM and ANQGSEA. The CDR3 runs to 17 residues. The CDR3 protein is CSVEDFLGQGQQETQYF. The CDR3 coding sequence is TGCAGCGTTGAAGATTTTCTCGGACAGGGACAACAAGAGACCCAGTACTTC.

The table lists this clonotype with many counts. The chain links TRBV7-2 to TRBJ2-3; D is unresolved. With 7 bases removed from V and 0 bases from J, the gap between germline ends came to 11 bases. The germline gives CDR1 SGHTA, CDR2 FQGNSA. This CDR3 spans 14 amino acids. The CDR3 here is CASKGTTSTDTQYF. CDR3 DNA: TGTGCCAGCAAAGGAACAACTAGCACAGATACGCAGTATTTT.

The V gene is TRBV10-3, the J gene TRBJ1-2, with D possibly matching TRBD1 (6 bases). Germline V gives CDR1 ENHRY, CDR2 SYGVKD. The CDR3 has 15 amino acids. Trimming pared 10 bases from V and 4 bases from J, leaving 22 bases between. The CDR3 DNA reads TGTGCCACCCGGACAGCCCTAAGCTCAGGCTATGGCTACACCTTC. Translated, it gives CATRTALSSGYGYTF.

About this clonotype: Being one base from a much bigger clone, this may be a read error. The rearrangement uses TRBV19 and TRBJ2-1; 7 nucleotides line up with TRBD2. V lost 7 bases, J lost 1 base, and 7 bases stayed unmatched. Looked up from germline, CDR1 is LNHDA and CDR2 is SQIVND (reference sequence). The CDR3 covers 15 residues. CDR3 sequence: CASTRDGGSYNEQFF. The CDR3 DNA is TGTGCCAGTACCAGAGACGGGGGGTCCTACAATGAGCAGTTCTTC. The full variable domain, with the rest looked up from reference TRBV19 and TRBJ2-1, is DGGITQSPKYLFRKEGQNVTLSCEQNLNHDAMYWYRQDPGQGLRLIYYSQIVNDFQKGDIAEGYSVSREKKESFPLTVTSAQKNPTAFYLCASTRDGGSYNEQFFGPGTRLTVL.

The gene calls are TRBV5-1 and TRBJ2-5, with D unresolved. Trimming took off 1 base at V and 4 bases at J, with 2 bases between the two ends. This CDR3 is built from 11 residues. CDR1 and CDR2 from the germline V gene are SGHRS and YFSETQ. The CDR3: CASSLRETQYF. CDR3 DNA sequence: TGCGCCAGCAGCTTGAGAGAGACCCAGTACTTC.

To note about this clonotype: Compared with germline, one end of the junction differs, possibly owing to a read error. The chain combines TRBV7-9 with TRBJ1-5; D is ambiguous. The V gene's germline CDR1 is SEHNR and CDR2 FQNEAQ (reference sequence). The CDR3 is made up of 11 amino acids. The CDR3 DNA follows: TGTGCCATCAGCTTAGCTCAGCCCCAGCATTTT. This gives the protein CAISLAQPQHF.

Concerning this clonotype: Possible read error: a much larger clone is one base away. The chain carries TRBV4-2 and TRBJ2-7; 8 nucleotides align to TRBD2. CDR3 length equals 18 residues. Germline values: CDR1 LGHNA, CDR2 YNFKEQ. The CDR3 region has the DNA TGTGCCATCAGCCAAGTTGTGCCCGTTAGCGGGACCTCCTACGAGCAGTACTTC. Translated: CAISQVVPVSGTSYEQYF.

The chain employs TRBV20-1 and TRBJ1-4, with no clear D. The CDR3 extends over 13 amino acids. V dropped 6 bases and J dropped 0 bases, with 8 bases sitting between them. Per germline, CDR1 DFQATT and CDR2 SNEGSKA (reference sequence). CDR3 sequence: CSASGATNEKLFF. The DNA for the CDR3 is TGCAGTGCGAGCGGGGCAACTAATGAAAAACTGTTTTTT.

With respect to this clonotype: Just one base apart from a much larger clone, this may be a read error. The V and J genes are TRBV7-8 and TRBJ2-2; 8 bases align to TRBD2. Per germline, CDR1 SGHVS and CDR2 FQNEAQ. This CDR3 spans 17 amino acids. The CDR3 region is CVSSPPGAGGGTGELFF. The CDR3 DNA follows: TGTGTCAGCAGCCCCCCTGGGGCGGGAGGAGGTACCGGGGAGCTGTTTTTT.

This clonotype was observed a few times. The chain employs TRBV3-1 and TRBJ2-7; the D is unclear. With 4 bases removed from V and 2 bases from J, the gap between germline ends came to 12 bases. The CDR3 totals 14 residues. Germline V gene data show CDR1 as LGHDT and CDR2 as YNNKEL (reference sequence). The CDR3 DNA follows: TGTGCCAGCAGCCCCGAGCCCGCTACCTACGAGCAGTACTTC. Residues: CASSPEPATYEQYF.

This clonotype was counted many times. This sequence joins TRBV2 and TRBJ2-1; D uncertain. With 1 base removed from V and 2 bases from J, the gap between germline ends came to 9 bases. Germline V lookup: CDR1 SNHLY, CDR2 FYNNEI. The CDR3 is made up of 15 amino acids. Written as DNA, the CDR3 is TGTGCCAGCAGTGAAGTCCTATCACCCTACAATGAGCAGTTCTTC. Encoded protein: CASSEVLSPYNEQFF.

This clonotype appeared many times. The chain recombines TRBV27 with TRBJ1-2, with 7 bases identical to TRBD1. Trimming removed 5 bases from V and 5 bases from J; junction bases left unmatched: 8. Germline CDR1 reads MNHEY; CDR2 reads SMNVEV (reference sequence). This CDR3 region has 14 residues. CDR3 nucleotides: TGTGCCAGCAGTAGTCGACAGGGTTTGTATGGCTACACCTTC. Translating it yields CASSSRQGLYGYTF.

Comments on this clonotype: Because the CDR3's place on the DNA is in doubt, the DNA is left out and the CDR3 is given as listed by TCRdb. The chain employs TRBV11-2 and TRBJ1-4. The germline gives CDR1 SGHAT, CDR2 FQNNGV. The CDR3 region is 18 residues in length, termini included. The CDR3 spells CASSPQVGRGSGREKQFF.

This clonotype appeared many times. V and J are TRBV5-1 and TRBJ2-2, with D maybe TRBD1 (6 bases). The CDR3 sequence is 14 residues long. Deletions cut 4 bases from V and 1 base from J, with 8 bases between. Per germline, CDR1 SGHRS and CDR2 YFSETQ. The CDR3 loop is CASSRTENTGELFF. The DNA of the CDR3 is TGCGCCAGCAGCAGGACAGAGAACACCGGGGAGCTGTTTTTT.

This clonotype appeared many times. The CDR3, as DNA: TGTGCCACCAGTGATACCAGCGCGGGAGGAGCCTACAATGAGCAGTTCTTC. It encodes CATSDTSAGGAYNEQFF. This chain connects TRBV24-1 to TRBJ2-1, with TRBD2 matching 8 bases. The junction had 8 bases not matched to a gene; V was cut back by 3 bases and J by 2 bases. This CDR3 has 17 residues. Per the germline V gene, CDR1 is KGHDR and CDR2 is SFDVKD.

The V call is TRBV12-5, the J call TRBJ2-1; 10 positions match TRBD2. The CDR3 extends over 17 amino acids. The V gene's germline CDR1 is LGHNT and CDR2 FRNRAP. J lost 5 bases, V lost 3 bases, and 10 bases had no gene match. The CDR3 spells CASGLDTWTSGNNEQFF. Written as DNA, the CDR3 is TGTGCTAGTGGTTTAGATACCTGGACTAGCGGTAACAATGAGCAGTTCTTC.

The chain has TRBV11-3 and TRBJ2-7; D is unresolved. The CDR3 is 15 amino acids. Trimming removed 7 bases from V and 0 bases from J, with 16 bases in between. Germline values: CDR1 SGHNT, CDR2 YENEEA. The chain's CDR3 is CASIPVSQYSYEQYF. The CDR3 DNA is TGTGCCAGCATCCCGGTGAGCCAGTACTCCTACGAGCAGTACTTC.